The 3 T cell receptor beta chains given below trace back to one sample, sequenced in a study of identical twins (dated by TCRdb to 2016 to 2017). Library preparation employed 5' RACE. TCRdb records Illumina HiSeq 2000 as the sequencer. The public reads were reanalyzed by TCRdb: fastp trimming at Q25, MiXCR alignment, in-frame beta chains only. One record per CDR3 amino acid sequence lists the most common genes and DNA. The sample profile shows some 570,000 distinct CDR3 sequences; under 25% of them were found once. In total, the top ten clones hold around 0.47% of the sample. These data were likewise used in another study, on yellow fever vaccine responses in identical twins.

The sample taken for sequencing was CD4+ T cells sorted from blood. Receptor source: a young woman in good health.

This chain connects TRBV4-1 to TRBJ2-1; a possible D gene is TRBD1 (5 bases). The V gene lost 4 bases and the J gene lost 10 bases, with 20 bases spanning the gap. The germline V gene has CDR1 MGHRA and CDR2 YSYEKL. This CDR3 is 15 amino acids long. CDR3 region: CASSRPGGRSGEQFF. Written as DNA, the CDR3 is TGCGCCAGCAGCCGACCGGGTGGTAGGTCAGGGGAGCAGTTCTTC.

The chain recombines TRBV4-1 with TRBJ2-1; 8 bases match TRBD2. The junction had 11 bases not matched to a gene; V was cut back by 0 bases and J by 7 bases. This CDR3 contains 17 residues. The germline CDR1 and CDR2 sequences are MGHRA and YSYEKL. In DNA, the CDR3 is TGCGCCAGCAGCCAAGATATAAGAACGGGAGGGCGAAATGAGCAGTTCTTC. It codes for CASSQDIRTGGRNEQFF.

V is TRBV12-3 or TRBV12-4 and J is TRBJ1-6, with D possibly matching TRBD1 (6 bases). With 7 bases removed from V and 3 bases from J, the gap between germline ends came to 16 bases. The CDR3 is 16 amino acids. CDR3 sequence: CASTQGGAFYNSPLHF. The CDR3 nucleotides read TGTGCCAGCACCCAAGGGGGGGCGTTCTATAATTCACCCCTCCACTTT.